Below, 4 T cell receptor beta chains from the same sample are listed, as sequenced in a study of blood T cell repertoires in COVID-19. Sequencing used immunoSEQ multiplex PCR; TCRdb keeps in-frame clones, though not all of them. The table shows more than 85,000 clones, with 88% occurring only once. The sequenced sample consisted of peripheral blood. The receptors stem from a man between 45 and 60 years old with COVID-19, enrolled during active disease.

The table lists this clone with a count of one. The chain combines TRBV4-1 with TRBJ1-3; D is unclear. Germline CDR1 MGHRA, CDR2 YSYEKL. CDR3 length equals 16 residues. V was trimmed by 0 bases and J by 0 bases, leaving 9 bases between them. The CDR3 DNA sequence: TGCGCCAGCAGCCAAGAGAAGAGGAGCTCTGGAAACACCATATATTTT. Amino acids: CASSQEKRSSGNTIYF.

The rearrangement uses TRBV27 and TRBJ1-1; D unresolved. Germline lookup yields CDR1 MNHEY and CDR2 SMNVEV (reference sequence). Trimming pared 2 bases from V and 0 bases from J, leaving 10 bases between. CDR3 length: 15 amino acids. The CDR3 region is CASSLDYRVNTEAFF. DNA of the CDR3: TGTGCCAGCAGTTTAGACTACCGAGTGAACACTGAAGCTTTCTTT.

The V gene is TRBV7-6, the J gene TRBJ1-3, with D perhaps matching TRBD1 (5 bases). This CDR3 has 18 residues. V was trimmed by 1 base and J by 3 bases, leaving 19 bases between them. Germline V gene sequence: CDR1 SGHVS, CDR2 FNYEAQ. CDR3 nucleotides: TGTGCCAGCAGCTTAGGGGCGAGGAGGGGCGCGGTTGGAAACACCATATATTTT. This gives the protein CASSLGARRGAVGNTIYF.

This CDR3 is CASSVDGGSWQPQHF. The CDR3 nucleotides read TGTGCCAGCAGCGTAGATGGGGGCAGTTGGCAGCCCCAGCATTTT. The gene calls are TRBV9 and TRBJ1-5; weak D call: TRBD1 (6 bases). CDR3 size: 15 residues. Germline values: CDR1 SGDLS, CDR2 YYNGEE. Trimming took 0 bases from V and 7 from J, leaving 14 bases between them.